A single count supports the clone carrying this TCR beta chain. No antigen is known for it. In the PCR, 60 Vbeta and 13 Jbeta primers were used. Using immunoSEQ multiplex PCR, the repertoire was profiled, and TCRdb retains in-frame clones only, with some absent. The sample yields roughly 100,000 clones, about 85% seen once. The sample originates from a study of cytomegalovirus exposure and HLA in healthy donors. Sampled while nominally healthy, donors likely had unrecorded immune exposures. Study outcomes and limitations: A few chains linked to CMV were shown in vitro to be specific for CMV antigens. It was reported that the classifier diagnosed cytomegalovirus status with high specificity and sensitivity in both the original and validation cohorts.

The sample comprised PBMCs. The clonotype was recovered from a female donor in good health and CMV-seropositive.

CDR3 nucleotides: TGCGCCAGCAGTCCACAGACCAACACTGAAGCTTTCTTT. Translation gives CASSPQTNTEAFF. J is TRBJ1-1 and V is TRBV10-2; no reliable D call. In germline, CDR1 is WSHSY, CDR2 SAAADI. This CDR3 comprises 13 residues. V was trimmed by 5 bases and J by 2 bases, leaving 9 bases between them.